Detailed here is one T cell receptor beta chain. Its antigen is undetermined. A read error may produce the germline difference seen at one junction end. The CDR3 is made up of 15 amino acids. Germline CDR1 is SQVTM and CDR2 is ANQGSEA. The data stem from a study of blood T cells in healthy people across ages. Overall study context: Per every two T cells, about one barcoded beta molecule was captured by template switching. Study results and limitations: The unknown donor CMV status may have confounded expanded clonotype changes.

Primed by a sample-barcoded 5' primer and a J-beta primer mix, a second PCR proceeded for about 6 to 12 cycles. TCRdb ran MiXCR on the 5' RACE reads and lists one entry per CDR3 protein. The sample lists some 640,000 distinct CDR3 sequences; roughly 50% were seen once. Per-sample yields of isolated PBMCs were at least 7 million. The TCR comes from a woman aged 55-70 years in good health. The V and J genes are TRBV29-1 and TRBJ1-1; D gene ambiguous. Sequenced: blood. The CDR3 reads CSVVLRITLNIEAFF. CDR3 nucleotides: TGCAGCGTTGTCCTTCGTATAACTCTGAACATTGAAGCTTTCTTT.